This T cell receptor beta chain was sequenced for a study of T cell responses to AZD1222 COVID-19 vaccine. Findings and caveats of the study: There were mostly white British donors and more females than males, and clonal diversity was possibly underestimated.

The length of the CDR3 is 14 residues. Germline assignment: CDR1 ENHRY and CDR2 SYGVKD. V was clipped by 11 bases and J by 6 bases; unmatched bases: 11. Details on this clone: Its antigen is not identified.

Assay: immunoSEQ multiplex PCR; the TCRdb copy retains only in-frame clones and omits some. In the table there are about 170,000 clones, around 85% of which are singletons. V gene TRBV10-3 combines with J gene TRBJ2-3; 10 bases are a match to TRBD2. The source was peripheral blood, collected 28 days after the second AZD1222 dose. The receptor was derived from an adult who received the AZD1222 COVID-19 vaccine. The CDR3 DNA is TGTGCCGCTGGGGGACTAGCGAAGGGGGATACGCAGTATTTT. Translating gives CAAGGLAKGDTQYF.